Sequencing of this TCR beta chain was carried out in a study of cytomegalovirus exposure and HLA in healthy donors. About the study: There were around 100 million unique TCR beta sequences, drawn from some 180 million T cells, in an earlier analysis.

Findings and limits, study-wide: Of the V segments, some could not be distinguished, including TRBV6-2 and TRBV6-3, and were excluded. Earlier analysis yielded a pattern in which most TCR beta V segments were productive about 87% or about 30% of the time.

PCR primers comprised 60 Vbeta and 13 Jbeta primers. Sequenced by immunoSEQ multiplex PCR; TCRdb stores in-frame clones only, minus some. In the table there are 110,000 or so clones, over 60% of which are singletons. As regards this clone: Its antigen remains unidentified.

Germline CDR1 is SNHLY and CDR2 is FYNNEI. This CDR3 region has 15 residues. Trimming cost V 7 bases and J 5 bases; bases outside gene matches: 11. This receptor was identified in a man younger than 30 in good health and CMV-seropositive. The sequencing sample was made of PBMCs. The chain joins TRBV2 to TRBJ2-3; 8 nucleotides agree with TRBD2. The CDR3 nucleotides read TGTGCCAGCAAATTACTAGCGGCAACAGGAGATACGCAGTATTTT. This translates into CASKLLAATGDTQYF.